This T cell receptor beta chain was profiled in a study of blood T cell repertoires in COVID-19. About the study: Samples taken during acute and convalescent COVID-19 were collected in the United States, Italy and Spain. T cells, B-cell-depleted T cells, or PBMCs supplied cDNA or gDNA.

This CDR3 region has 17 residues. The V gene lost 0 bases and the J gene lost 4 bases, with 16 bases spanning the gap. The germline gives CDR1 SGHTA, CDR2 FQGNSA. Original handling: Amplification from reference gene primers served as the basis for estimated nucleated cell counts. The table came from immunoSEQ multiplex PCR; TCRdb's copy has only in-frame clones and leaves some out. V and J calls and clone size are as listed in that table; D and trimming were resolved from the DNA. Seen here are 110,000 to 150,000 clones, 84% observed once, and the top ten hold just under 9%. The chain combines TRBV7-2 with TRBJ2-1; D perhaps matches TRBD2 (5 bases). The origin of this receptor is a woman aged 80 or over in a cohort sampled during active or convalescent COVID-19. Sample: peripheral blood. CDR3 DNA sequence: TGTGCCAGCAGCTTAGCTGGGAGACAACTTCGTTACAATGAGCAGTTCTTC. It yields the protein CASSLAGRQLRYNEQFF.